The 27 T cell receptor beta chains given below trace back to one sample, sequenced in a study of blood T cell repertoires in COVID-19. Sequenced by immunoSEQ multiplex PCR; TCRdb stores in-frame clones only, minus some. The sample has roughly 200,000 clones, approximately 90% seen once. The material sequenced was peripheral blood. All receptors derive from a middle-aged man with active or convalescent COVID-19.

This chain links TRBV5-8 with TRBJ2-5; 8 nucleotides match TRBD1. With V trimmed by 4 bases and J by 4 bases, 9 bases remained unmatched. This CDR3 is 15 amino acids long. Germline CDR1 SGHTS, CDR2 YDEGEE. The CDR3 reads CASSIRTGWIETQYF. CDR3 nucleotide sequence: TGTGCCAGCAGCATAAGGACAGGGTGGATAGAGACCCAGTACTTC.

This CDR3 is CASSDSGGAGDTQYF. As DNA, the CDR3 is TGTGCCAGCAGTGACAGCGGGGGGGCCGGAGATACGCAGTATTTT. This rearrangement joins TRBV6-4 to TRBJ2-3; 10 nucleotides match TRBD2. The CDR3 is 15 residues long. Looked up from germline, CDR1 is MRHNA and CDR2 is SNTAGT. V gave up 2 bases and J gave up 5 bases; unmatched junction bases: 4.

The J gene is TRBJ1-1, the V gene TRBV11-2, with a possible D match to TRBD1 (5 bases). The ends were cut back, 2 bases at V and 5 bases at J, with 9 bases in the middle. This CDR3 spans 13 amino acids. Germline loops: CDR1 SGHAT, CDR2 FQNNGV. The CDR3 nucleotides are TGTGCCAGCAGCTTAATGGGGGGGACTGAAGCTTTCTTT. This gives the protein CASSLMGGTEAFF.

The chain combines TRBV5-1 with TRBJ2-4; 9 bases align to TRBD2. This CDR3 region has 15 residues. Germline values: CDR1 SGHRS, CDR2 YFSETQ. With V trimmed by 4 bases and J by 8 bases, 10 bases remained unmatched. CDR3 coding DNA: TGCGCCAGCAGCCCTGACGGGACTAGCTTCGACATTCAGTACTTC. Translation gives CASSPDGTSFDIQYF. Using reference TRBV5-1 and TRBJ2-4 for the parts outside the CDR3, the full variable domain is KAGVTQTPRYLIKTRGQQVTLSCSPISGHRSVSWYQQTPGQGLQFLFEYFSETQRNKGNFPGRFSGRQFSNSRSEMNVSTLELGDSALYLCASSPDGTSFDIQYFGAGTRLSVL.

A note on this clone: At the DNA level, this CDR3 is encoded by other sequences in the same sample as well. V is TRBV6-2 or TRBV6-3 and J is TRBJ1-2, with TRBD1 identical over 7 bases. J lost 4 bases, V lost 6 bases, and 5 bases had no gene match. The CDR3 spans 13 residues. Germline CDR1 is MNHEY and CDR2 is SVGEGT. CDR3 sequence (DNA): TGTGCCAGCAGCCCGGGACAGTCCTATGGCTACACCTTC. This gives the protein CASSPGQSYGYTF.

This clone was counted between two and nine times. The chain uses TRBV6-5 and TRBJ1-5, with 7 positions matching TRBD1. The CDR3 sequence is 15 residues long. V gave up 7 bases and J gave up 3 bases; unmatched junction bases: 9. Germline values: CDR1 MNHEY, CDR2 SVGAGI. DNA for the CDR3: TGTGCCAGCACCGCGAGGACAGGACTCAATCAGCCCCAGCATTTT. This codes for CASTARTGLNQPQHF.

The V gene is TRBV7-3, the J gene TRBJ2-5; D uncertain. Trimming removed 1 base at V and 1 base at J, with 10 bases between. The CDR3 spans 15 residues. Germline CDR1 SGHTA, CDR2 FQGTGA. This CDR3 is CASSLIPGPQETQYF. As DNA, the CDR3 is TGTGCCAGCAGCTTAATACCGGGTCCCCAAGAGACCCAGTACTTC.

V and J are TRBV6-4 and TRBJ2-2; the D gene is possibly TRBD2 (5 bases). The germline V and J ends were trimmed by 4 bases and 3 bases, with 6 bases remaining between them. Germline loops: CDR1 MRHNA, CDR2 SNTAGT. The CDR3 spans 13 residues. CDR3: CASSAGDTGELFF. The CDR3 bases are TGTGCCAGCAGTGCCGGGGACACCGGGGAGCTGTTTTTT.

CDR3 coding DNA: TGTGCCATCAGTGGGGGGGGCGCGGACGAGCAGTACTTC. Its protein product is CAISGGGADEQYF. The V gene is TRBV10-3, the J gene TRBJ2-7, with D possibly being TRBD2 (7 bases). Germline CDR1 and CDR2: ENHRY and SYGVKD. Trimming removed 4 bases at V and 5 bases at J, with 12 bases between. There are 13 residues in the CDR3.

The chain employs TRBV6-5 and TRBJ1-2; 7 bases line up with TRBD1. In germline, CDR1 is MNHEY, CDR2 SVGAGI. This CDR3 is 11 amino acids long. V trimming: 10 bases; J trimming: 8 bases; junction bases outside the gene matches: 7. The CDR3 DNA reads TGTGCCACTCACAGGGGCGGGGGCTACACCTTC. Amino acid sequence: CATHRGGGYTF.

The chain recombines TRBV19 with TRBJ2-5; TRBD2 matches 12 bases. CDR3 length equals 18 residues. The V gene's germline CDR1 is LNHDA and CDR2 SQIVND (reference sequence). The trim removed 4 bases at V and 5 bases at J, leaving 14 bases unmatched. The CDR3 nucleotides read TGTGCCAGTAGTACAGCCACATTAACTAGCGGGAGGTGGGAGACCCAGTACTTC. Protein product: CASSTATLTSGRWETQYF.

The chain has TRBV19 and TRBJ2-7; weak D call: TRBD1 (5 bases). This CDR3 spans 12 amino acids. Trimming pared 6 bases from V and 3 bases from J, leaving 9 bases between. Germline CDR1 and CDR2: LNHDA and SQIVND (reference sequence). The CDR3 loop is CASSDTGYEQYF. The CDR3 DNA sequence: TGTGCCAGTAGCGACACAGGCTACGAGCAGTACTTC.

The chain recombines TRBV5-5 with TRBJ1-5; 7 nucleotides agree with TRBD1. The CDR3 is 15 residues long. V gave up 4 bases and J gave up 4 bases; unmatched junction bases: 8. Looked up from germline, CDR1 is SGHKS and CDR2 is YYEKEE (reference sequence). CDR3 sequence: CASSISTGKNQPQHF. CDR3 DNA sequence: TGTGCCAGCAGCATCTCGACAGGGAAAAATCAGCCCCAGCATTTT.

The chain joins TRBV29-1 to TRBJ1-1; D might be TRBD1 (5 bases). CDR1 is SQVTM and CDR2 is ANQGSEA in the germline V gene. V gave up 8 bases and J gave up 2 bases, with 12 bases separating them. The CDR3 runs to 12 residues. Here the CDR3 reads CSSGHLNTEAFF. The CDR3 coding sequence is TGCAGCTCTGGACACCTCAACACTGAAGCTTTCTTT.

The chain couples TRBV28 to TRBJ1-2; D is perhaps TRBD1 (6 bases). V was shortened by 7 bases and J by 3 bases, with 21 bases between the two germline ends. The germline V gene has CDR1 MDHEN and CDR2 SYDVKM. The CDR3 has 16 residues. The CDR3 sequence is CASTPARGGFDYGYTF. In DNA, the CDR3 is TGTGCCAGCACCCCGGCAAGGGGGGGATTCGACTATGGCTACACCTTC.

The rearrangement links TRBV5-6 to TRBJ1-5, with 7 bases aligning to TRBD1. Germline lookup yields CDR1 SGHDT and CDR2 YYEEEE. The CDR3 is 14 residues long. The ends lost 4 bases at V and 4 bases at J; junction bases unmatched: 5. CDR3 sequence: CASSLGQQNQPQHF. The CDR3 nucleotides read TGTGCCAGCAGCCTGGGACAGCAGAATCAGCCCCAGCATTTT.

The chain combines TRBV12-3 or TRBV12-4 with TRBJ1-3, with D perhaps matching TRBD1 (5 bases). V lost 5 bases and J 0 bases, leaving 5 bases between the germline ends. This CDR3 region has 13 residues. The CDR3 bases are TGTGCCAGCAGTACAGGCTCTGGAAACACCATATATTTT. This encodes CASSTGSGNTIYF.

The chain joins TRBV19 to TRBJ1-4; D possibly corresponds to TRBD1 (6 bases). There are 15 residues in the CDR3. Germline values: CDR1 LNHDA, CDR2 SQIVND (reference sequence). The ends were cut back, 6 bases at V and 5 bases at J, with 16 bases in the middle. The DNA of the CDR3 is TGTGCCAGTAGCAGACTAGCTGGGGGCAATGAAAAACTGTTTTTT. This translates into CASSRLAGGNEKLFF.

This clone was seen a few times. The gene calls are TRBV6-1 and TRBJ2-7; 7 positions match TRBD1. Germline trimming cut 3 bases from V and 0 bases from J; bases unmatched to any gene: 2. Per germline, CDR1 MNHNS and CDR2 SASEGT. The CDR3 has 14 residues. The CDR3 sequence: CASSETGPSYEQYF. The CDR3, as DNA: TGTGCCAGCAGTGAGACAGGGCCCTCCTACGAGCAGTACTTC.

A few counts support this clone. This CDR3 reads CATALGGAVHEQYF. The CDR3, as DNA: TGTGCCACCGCTTTAGGGGGGGCCGTCCACGAGCAGTACTTC. This sequence joins TRBV6-6 and TRBJ2-7; possible D gene TRBD2, 7 bases. This CDR3 has 14 amino acids. CDR1 and CDR2 from the germline V gene are MNHNY and SVGAGI (reference sequence). Trimming left V 10 bases short and J 5 bases short, with 21 bases between.

The chain uses TRBV27 and TRBJ2-7; 11 nucleotides agree with TRBD2. Trimming removed 2 bases from V and 3 bases from J; junction bases left unmatched: 6. The CDR3 runs 16 residues. The V gene's germline CDR1 is MNHEY and CDR2 SMNVEV (reference sequence). This CDR3 is CASSLRETSGIYEQYF. Written as DNA, the CDR3 is TGTGCCAGCAGTTTAAGAGAGACTAGCGGGATCTACGAGCAGTACTTC.

The V and J genes are TRBV27 and TRBJ2-3, with D perhaps TRBD2 (6 bases). The CDR3 length is 17 residues. CDR1 MNHEY and CDR2 SMNVEV come from the germline V gene (reference sequence). The V and J ends lost 4 bases and 2 bases respectively, with 19 bases between them. The CDR3 is CASSSTPPRDSTDTQYF. The DNA of the CDR3 is TGTGCCAGCAGTTCTACACCACCTCGGGACTCCACAGATACGCAGTATTTT.

The rearrangement links TRBV9 to TRBJ1-2, with no clear D. This CDR3 comprises 13 residues. Between the trimmed V and J ends, which lost 0 bases and 8 bases, there was a span of 11 bases. From germline, CDR1 is SGDLS and CDR2 YYNGEE. The DNA of the CDR3 is TGTGCCAGCAGCGTAGTCGAGGGTCGAGGCTACACCTTC. Protein product: CASSVVEGRGYTF. The whole variable domain, filled in from reference TRBV9 and TRBJ1-2, reads DSGVTQTPKHLITATGQRVTLRCSPRSGDLSVYWYQQSLDQGLQFLIQYYNGEERAKGNILERFSAQQFPDLHSELNLSSLELGDSALYFCASSVVEGRGYTFGSGTRLTVV.

The rearrangement uses TRBV6-5 and TRBJ1-2, with 10 bases that match TRBD1. This CDR3 is built from 14 residues. Germline CDR1 and CDR2: MNHEY and SVGAGI. The V segment lost 8 bases and the J segment 8 bases; nucleotides outside the gene matches: 11. DNA for the CDR3: TGTGCCAGCCTTACGGACAGGGGGATTGGAGGCTACACCTTC. Translation: CASLTDRGIGGYTF.

The V gene is TRBV5-4, the J gene TRBJ1-3; 8 bases match TRBD1. The CDR3 has 16 residues. The V segment lost 4 bases and the J segment 3 bases; nucleotides outside the gene matches: 9. In germline, CDR1 is SGHNT, CDR2 YYREEE (reference sequence). The CDR3 spells CASSRYRGNGGNTIYF. The CDR3 bases are TGTGCCAGCAGCAGATACAGGGGGAATGGTGGAAACACCATATATTTT.

The chain uses TRBV3-1 (or the pseudogene TRBV3-2) and TRBJ1-6, with a possible D match to TRBD1 (5 bases). Germline CDR1 is LGHDT and CDR2 is YNNKEL (reference sequence). The CDR3 is 16 residues long. The V and J ends lost 0 bases and 5 bases respectively, with 11 bases between them. CDR3 protein: CASSQELAGNNSPLHF. The CDR3 DNA is TGTGCCAGCAGCCAAGAATTGGCAGGGAATAATTCACCCCTCCACTTT.

This clone was observed a few times. The CDR3 region is CASSGGRGATNYGYTF. CDR3 coding DNA: TGTGCCAGCAGCGGGGGCAGGGGTGCTACTAACTATGGCTACACCTTC. The rearrangement joins TRBV7-9 to TRBJ1-2, with D possibly being TRBD1 (6 bases). Trimming stripped 5 bases from V and 0 bases from J, with 16 bases between. The CDR3 consists of 16 residues. Germline CDR1 reads SEHNR; CDR2 reads FQNEAQ (reference sequence). The variable domain in full, completed from reference TRBV7-9 and TRBJ1-2, reads DTGVSQNPRHKITKRGQNVTFRCDPISEHNRLYWYRQTLGQGPEFLTYFQNEAQLEKSRLLSDRFSAERPKGSFSTLEIQRTEQGDSAMYLCASSGGRGATNYGYTFGSGTRLTVV.